These 18 T cell receptor beta chains were all obtained from the same sample, sequenced in a study of radiation and T cells in renal cell carcinoma. Time point: baseline pretreatment blood. The treatment: 15 Gy SBRT to primary tumor, nephrectomy 4 weeks later. The repertoire was sequenced with immunoSEQ multiplex PCR; TCRdb's copy has only in-frame clones and lacks some. Of 130,000 to 150,000 clones detected, around 89% appear once; the ten largest clones hold roughly 4%. Specimen: blood, collected from a patient whose treatment included radiotherapy and nephrectomy. The origin of the receptors is a woman in her seventies with renal cell carcinoma.

V and J are TRBV6-1 and TRBJ2-3; 16 bases align to TRBD2. The CDR3 is 15 residues long. Looked up from germline, CDR1 is MNHNS and CDR2 is SASEGT. This CDR3 reads CGHGTSGGAIDTQYF. CDR3 DNA: TGTGGTCATGGGACTAGCGGGGGGGCGATAGATACGCAGTATTTT.

The rearrangement uses TRBV7-2 and TRBJ2-5; D possibly uses TRBD1 or TRBD2 (5 bases each). This CDR3 comprises 12 residues. V lost 4 bases to trimming and J lost 8 bases, with 11 bases between them. Germline CDR1 reads SGHTA; CDR2 reads FQGNSA. The CDR3 DNA follows: TGTGCCAGCAGCTGGGGGAGTCCAACCCAGTACTTC. It specifies CASSWGSPTQYF.

The V gene is TRBV7-6, the J gene TRBJ1-1; D is uncertain. Germline loops: CDR1 SGHVS, CDR2 FNYEAQ. Trimming stripped 2 bases from V and 1 base from J, with 14 bases between. The CDR3 runs 16 residues. The CDR3, as DNA: TGTGCCAGCAGCTTACGGTCTCGGGCAGCGAACACTGAAGCTTTCTTT. This sequence encodes CASSLRSRAANTEAFF.

The J gene is TRBJ2-3, the V gene TRBV7-9; D gene uncertain. The germline V gene has CDR1 SEHNR and CDR2 FQNEAQ (reference sequence). Trimming took 2 bases from V and 1 from J, leaving 13 bases between them. The CDR3 is 16 amino acids. The CDR3 nucleotides read TGTGCCAGCAGCTTAAATAGCCTCCGGGGCACAGATACGCAGTATTTT. It yields the protein CASSLNSLRGTDTQYF.

CDR3 bases: TGTGCCTGGAGTGTGGAGGCCCCGAGCAATCAGCCCCAGCATTTT. This sequence encodes CAWSVEAPSNQPQHF. The chain combines TRBV30 with TRBJ1-5; D remains ambiguous. This CDR3 region has 15 residues. The germline CDR1 and CDR2 sequences are GTSNPN and SVGIG (reference sequence). The V and J ends lost 0 bases and 1 base respectively, with 10 bases between them.

CDR3 nucleotide sequence: TGTGCCAGCAGCTCGACGGACAGGGGCAATCAGCCCCAGCATTTT. Translating it yields CASSSTDRGNQPQHF. The chain combines TRBV7-9 with TRBJ1-5, with 8 bases fitting TRBD1. V lost 4 bases and J lost 2; bases outside the gene matches: 4. Germline CDR1 is SEHNR and CDR2 is FQNEAQ (reference sequence). The CDR3 contains 15 residues.

This clone was recorded only once. This sequence joins TRBV5-1 and TRBJ1-1, with D possibly TRBD1 on 6 matching bases. The CDR3 extends over 14 amino acids. V shed 4 bases and J shed 1 base, with 11 bases lying between them. Germline CDR1 is SGHRS and CDR2 is YFSETQ. The CDR3 DNA follows: TGCGCCAGCAGCGCCCTGGGGGCGAACACTGAAGCTTTCTTT. Its protein product is CASSALGANTEAFF.

The V gene is TRBV9, the J gene TRBJ2-7, with TRBD2 as a possible D gene (5 bases). The CDR3 is made up of 13 amino acids. Germline CDR1 is SGDLS and CDR2 is YYNGEE. Trimming cost V 2 bases and J 0 bases, with 6 bases left between them. The CDR3: CASSVGSSYEQYF. CDR3 DNA sequence: TGTGCCAGCAGCGTGGGGAGCTCCTACGAGCAGTACTTC.

The chain is built from TRBV11-3 and TRBJ1-2, with D maybe TRBD1 (6 bases). This CDR3 has 14 residues. Per the germline V gene, CDR1 is SGHNT and CDR2 is YENEEA. The V end was cut by 0 bases, the J end by 8 bases, with 13 bases between. Written as DNA, the CDR3 is TGTGCCAGCAGCTTAGACCCGCCCGGGGGCGGCTACACCTTC. Its translation: CASSLDPPGGGYTF.

This sequence joins TRBV7-8 and TRBJ2-2, with D hard to call. Germline V gene sequence: CDR1 SGHVS, CDR2 FQNEAQ. The CDR3 sequence is 15 residues long. V lost 5 bases and J lost 2, with 12 bases in between. In DNA, the CDR3 is TGTGCCAGCAGCCGGGTCTCGTTTAACACCGGGGAGCTGTTTTTT. Residues: CASSRVSFNTGELFF.

This clone has a single count. The V call is TRBV4-1, the J call TRBJ2-7, with D unclear. Between the trimmed V and J ends, which lost 4 bases and 0 bases, there was a span of 19 bases. CDR3 length: 17 amino acids. In germline, CDR1 is MGHRA, CDR2 YSYEKL. The CDR3 loop reads CASSPLHGIKSSYEQYF. The DNA of the CDR3 is TGCGCCAGCAGCCCCCTTCACGGAATCAAGAGCTCCTACGAGCAGTACTTC.

V gene TRBV9 combines with J gene TRBJ2-3, with 8 bases fitting TRBD2. The CDR3 length is 15 residues. V was pared by 1 base and J by 2 bases, with 3 bases of the junction left unmatched. CDR1 is SGDLS, CDR2 YYNGEE, per germline. The CDR3 DNA follows: TGTGCCAGCAGCGTAACGGGGGGGGCCACAGATACGCAGTATTTT. It encodes CASSVTGGATDTQYF.

V gene TRBV11-3 combines with J gene TRBJ2-3; no firm D call. The length of the CDR3 is 16 residues. CDR1 is SGHNT and CDR2 is YENEEA in the germline V gene. Trimming pared 3 bases from V and 4 bases from J, leaving 17 bases between. The CDR3 DNA follows: TGTGCCAGCAGCTTTTCATCCGGCCAAAGGGCAGATACGCAGTATTTT. Its translation is CASSFSSGQRADTQYF.

V gene TRBV28 combines with J gene TRBJ1-6, with D unclear. This CDR3 spans 16 amino acids. V lost 6 bases to trimming and J lost 0 bases, with 12 bases between them. The V gene's germline CDR1 is MDHEN and CDR2 SYDVKM. The CDR3 nucleotides read TGTGCCAGCAGAACCGCCACCTCCTCCTATAATTCACCCCTCCACTTT. Translating it yields CASRTATSSYNSPLHF.

The rearrangement uses TRBV6-1 and TRBJ2-1, with 11 bases fitting TRBD2. Germline V CDR1 and CDR2: MNHNS, SASEGT. The junction had 7 bases not matched to a gene; V was cut back by 3 bases and J by 9 bases. The CDR3 has 15 amino acids. The CDR3: CASSERTSGGGEQFF. CDR3 in DNA: TGTGCCAGCAGTGAGCGAACTAGCGGGGGTGGTGAGCAGTTCTTC.

V usage is TRBV6-1 and J usage is TRBJ1-6; 8 nucleotides align to TRBD1. This CDR3 is built from 17 residues. CDR1 is MNHNS and CDR2 is SASEGT in the germline V gene. Trimming cost V 4 bases and J 0 bases; bases outside gene matches: 5. CDR3 bases: TGTGCCAGCAGTGGACAGGGGACTAGCTCCTATAATTCACCCCTCCACTTT. Residues: CASSGQGTSSYNSPLHF.

The V call is TRBV29-1, the J call TRBJ2-5; the D gene is possibly TRBD1 (6 bases). Per the germline V gene, CDR1 is SQVTM and CDR2 is ANQGSEA. The CDR3 runs 12 residues. V was clipped by 7 bases and J by 1 base, with 10 bases between them. The CDR3 sequence is CSAGTSQETQYF. The CDR3 nucleotides read TGCAGCGCAGGGACATCCCAAGAGACCCAGTACTTC.

The chain has TRBV7-2 and TRBJ2-3, with TRBD2 identical over 8 bases. The CDR3 is 16 residues long. The V gene end was trimmed by 0 bases and the J gene end by 6 bases; junction bases not matched to a gene: 8. The V gene's germline CDR1 is SGHTA and CDR2 FQGNSA. Here the CDR3 reads CASSLAHLAGKDTQYF. In DNA form, the CDR3 reads TGTGCCAGCAGCTTAGCCCATTTAGCGGGGAAGGATACGCAGTATTTT.